This TCR beta chain was profiled in a study of blood T cell repertoires in COVID-19. Study at large: Samples of COVID-19 (acute and convalescent) were obtained from the United States, Italy and Spain. From T cells, B-cell-depleted T cells, or PBMCs came the material, which was cDNA or gDNA.

The CDR3 runs 14 residues. Between the trimmed V and J ends, which lost 4 bases and 6 bases, there was a span of 15 bases. In germline, CDR1 is SGHRS, CDR2 YFSETQ. In the authors' workflow: Reference gene primers were amplified, and this amplification served to estimate nucleated cell counts. The assay was immunoSEQ multiplex PCR, and TCRdb's table has in-frame clones only and misses some. D and trimming were read from the DNA, whereas the V and J calls and clone size are those reported in that table. The table has around 86,000 clones, 83% seen once. This sequence originates from a woman of 80 years or more with acute or convalescent COVID-19. The sequenced sample consisted of peripheral blood. The chain employs TRBV5-1 and TRBJ2-3; unclear D gene. The CDR3: CASSSLSAEDTQYF. The CDR3 DNA sequence: TGCGCCAGCAGCAGCCTTTCGGCGGAGGATACGCAGTATTTT.